This T cell receptor beta chain emerged from a study of blood T cell repertoires in COVID-19. Some clones are missing from TCRdb's copy, which holds only in-frame ones; the method was immunoSEQ multiplex PCR. The sample shows about 210,000 clones, approximately 84% of them seen only once. This receptor was obtained from a woman between 45 and 65 years old with active or convalescent COVID-19. What was sequenced was peripheral blood.

CDR3 residues: CSASWASGRREQFF. The CDR3 DNA is TGCAGTGCTAGTTGGGCTAGCGGGAGGCGTGAGCAGTTCTTC. The V call is TRBV20-1, the J call TRBJ2-1; TRBD2 matches at 11 bases. Germline V gene sequence: CDR1 DFQATT, CDR2 SNEGSKA (reference sequence). Losses at the gene ends were 3 bases for V and 9 bases for J; bases not matched to a gene: 7. There are 14 residues in the CDR3.